This record concerns one T cell receptor beta chain sequence. This table comes from immunoSEQ multiplex PCR, and its TCRdb copy is limited to in-frame clones, with some not included. The data show more than 40,000 clones, around 87% seen once. The data originate from a study of PD-L1 blockade in urothelial cancer. For the study at large: Males with bladder-origin urothelial cancer made up about 90% of the roughly 29 patients.

V lost 0 bases, J lost 3 bases, and 17 bases lay in between. CDR3 length: 17 amino acids. Germline V gives CDR1 MGHRA, CDR2 YSYEKL. Patients' cancers were locally advanced or metastatic urothelial carcinomas. For each patient, 1 to 8 samples were obtained, pretreatment and on-treatment. This TCR was recovered from a man aged 55 to 69 with urothelial cancer. This sample comprised PBMCs, obtained around atezolizumab (anti-PD-L1) treatment. The rearrangement uses TRBV4-1 and TRBJ1-1, with D unclear. The CDR3: CASSQEPPTGYYTEAFF. The CDR3 bases are TGCGCCAGCAGCCAAGAGCCCCCCACGGGGTATTACACTGAAGCTTTCTTT.